The 20 T cell receptor beta chains reported below all come from one sample, sequenced in a study of cytomegalovirus exposure and HLA in healthy donors. It was with 60 Vbeta and 13 Jbeta primers that the PCR ran. Method: immunoSEQ multiplex PCR; TCRdb's copy keeps in-frame clones and lacks some. The sample holds about 51,000 clones. What was sequenced was PBMCs. The origin of the receptors is a female donor in good health and CMV-seronegative.

The rearrangement uses TRBV28 and TRBJ1-4; 11 bases are shared with TRBD1. J gave up 7 bases and V 3 bases, and 4 bases lay outside the gene matches. This CDR3 has 15 amino acids. The germline CDR1 and CDR2 sequences are MDHEN and SYDVKM. The CDR3 nucleotides read TGTGCCAGCAGTTTCCCGGGACAGGGGGGTGAAAAACTGTTTTTT. This sequence encodes CASSFPGQGGEKLFF.

This chain joins TRBV6-1 and TRBJ2-7; D perhaps matches TRBD1 (6 bases). This CDR3 contains 16 residues. Trimming stripped 2 bases from V and 3 bases from J, with 17 bases between. Germline CDR1 is MNHNS and CDR2 is SASEGT. CDR3 coding DNA: TGTGCCAGCAGTGAAAGGTGGGCAGGGGATCACTACGAGCAGTACTTC. The encoded protein is CASSERWAGDHYEQYF.

The chain combines TRBV5-1 with TRBJ1-1; weak D call: TRBD1 (6 bases). Trimming pared 2 bases from V and 0 bases from J, leaving 17 bases between. CDR1 is SGHRS, CDR2 YFSETQ, per germline. The CDR3 sequence is 17 residues long. CDR3 bases: TGCGCCAGCAGCTTTGACTCCCGGACAGCTATGAACACTGAAGCTTTCTTT. It codes for CASSFDSRTAMNTEAFF.

The V gene is TRBV5-6, the J gene TRBJ2-1; tentative D call: TRBD1 (6 bases). Germline V gives CDR1 SGHDT, CDR2 YYEEEE. The V end lost 4 bases, the J end lost 0 bases, and 17 bases lay between the germline ends. This CDR3 contains 17 residues. In DNA form, the CDR3 reads TGTGCCAGCAGCCCGTTGACAGGATCGAGCTCCTACAATGAGCAGTTCTTC. Translating gives CASSPLTGSSSYNEQFF.

The gene calls are TRBV9 and TRBJ2-2, with 9 bases fitting TRBD2. CDR1 is SGDLS and CDR2 is YYNGEE in the germline V gene. After removal of 3 bases from V and 5 bases from J, the junction contained 5 bases not matched to a gene. This CDR3 has 15 amino acids. CDR3 in DNA: TGTGCCAGCAGCGCACAAGGACTAGCGACCGGGGAGCTGTTTTTT. Protein sequence: CASSAQGLATGELFF.

This chain connects TRBV19 to TRBJ2-5; TRBD1 might be the D (5 bases). The CDR3 contains 13 residues. CDR1 LNHDA and CDR2 SQIVND come from the germline V gene (reference sequence). Trimming stripped 3 bases from V and 4 bases from J, with 9 bases between. The CDR3 protein is CASSMSQGETQYF. The CDR3 DNA reads as TGTGCCAGTAGTATGAGCCAGGGAGAGACCCAGTACTTC.

The chain couples TRBV4-1 to TRBJ2-7; D might be TRBD2 (6 bases). The germline V gene has CDR1 MGHRA and CDR2 YSYEKL. The ends were cut back, 5 bases at V and 3 bases at J, with 17 bases in the middle. The CDR3 covers 15 residues. DNA of the CDR3: TGCGCCAGCAGCAAACGATACGGGAGACTCTACGAGCAGTACTTC. Translation: CASSKRYGRLYEQYF.

The chain couples TRBV19 to TRBJ2-1; the match to TRBD2 covers 7 bases. The J segment lost 6 bases and the V segment lost 3 bases, leaving 5 bases of the junction unmatched. Germline CDR1 and CDR2: LNHDA and SQIVND (reference sequence). This CDR3 is 14 amino acids long. The CDR3 DNA sequence: TGTGCCAGTAGTATCCCTAGCGGAGGCAATGAGCAGTTCTTC. Amino acid sequence: CASSIPSGGNEQFF.

In nucleotides, the CDR3 is TGCGCCAGCAGCCATCCTCGCCCGGGACAGGGGGCGAGGGACACTGAAGCTTTCTTT. This gives the protein CASSHPRPGQGARDTEAFF. V gene TRBV4-1 combines with J gene TRBJ1-1; the match to TRBD1 covers 12 bases. The CDR3 contains 19 residues. J lost 3 bases, V lost 3 bases, and 14 bases had no gene match. The germline gives CDR1 MGHRA, CDR2 YSYEKL.

The V call is TRBV29-1, the J call TRBJ2-3, with a possible D match to TRBD2 (5 bases). Trimming left V 4 bases short and J 3 bases short, with 17 bases between. The CDR3 loop spans 15 amino acids. Germline lookup yields CDR1 SQVTM and CDR2 ANQGSEA. CDR3 coding DNA: TGCAGCGTTGTCCCGCGGGTCCTTTTGACAGATACGCAGTATTTT. This translates into CSVVPRVLLTDTQYF.

This chain uses TRBV20-1 with TRBJ2-5; D not certain. The germline V gene encodes CDR1 DFQATT and CDR2 SNEGSKA (reference sequence). This CDR3 spans 11 amino acids. V shed 5 bases and J shed 2 bases, with 6 bases lying between them. The CDR3 here is CSAPLQETQYF. In DNA, the CDR3 is TGCAGTGCTCCCCTTCAAGAGACCCAGTACTTC.

The rearrangement joins TRBV9 to TRBJ1-1; D is possibly TRBD1 (5 bases). The V end was cut by 5 bases, the J end by 3 bases, with 17 bases between. Germline CDR1 is SGDLS and CDR2 is YYNGEE. The CDR3 loop spans 15 amino acids. The CDR3 reads CASSPSGGRDTEAFF. DNA for the CDR3: TGTGCCAGCAGTCCGTCCGGGGGGAGGGACACTGAAGCTTTCTTT.

The chain joins TRBV30 to TRBJ1-1; 7 nucleotides align to TRBD1. The V segment lost 0 bases and the J segment 3 bases; nucleotides outside the gene matches: 4. Germline V gene data show CDR1 as GTSNPN and CDR2 as SVGIG (reference sequence). The length of the CDR3 is 14 residues. CDR3 sequence: CAWSVLRGDTEAFF. The CDR3 coding sequence is TGTGCCTGGAGTGTCCTCAGGGGGGACACTGAAGCTTTCTTT. The full variable domain, completed using reference TRBV30 and TRBJ1-1, is SQTIHQWPATLVQPVGSPLSLECTVEGTSNPNLYWYRQAAGRGLQLLFYSVGIGQISSEVPQNLSASRPQDRQFILSSKKLLLSDSGFYLCAWSVLRGDTEAFFGQGTRLTVV.

The V gene is TRBV6-5, the J gene TRBJ2-2, with a tentative D call TRBD1 (6 bases). Trimming took off 1 base at V and 2 bases at J, with 8 bases between the two ends. Germline CDR1 and CDR2: MNHEY and SVGAGI. The length of the CDR3 is 15 residues. The CDR3 DNA is TGTGCCAGCAGTTACTGGACAGTAAACACCGGGGAGCTGTTTTTT. It specifies CASSYWTVNTGELFF.

The chain couples TRBV11-3 to TRBJ2-3; 14 bases are a match to TRBD2. The trim removed 5 bases at V and 5 bases at J, leaving 6 bases unmatched. The CDR3 runs to 16 residues. The V gene's germline CDR1 is SGHNT and CDR2 YENEEA. CDR3 in DNA: TGTGCCAGCAGCCCGCGGACTAGCGGGGGGATAGATACGCAGTATTTT. Protein sequence: CASSPRTSGGIDTQYF.

The rearrangement joins TRBV11-3 to TRBJ1-1; TRBD1 might be the D (5 bases). This CDR3 has 12 residues. The V end was cut by 4 bases, the J end by 10 bases, with 13 bases between. CDR1 is SGHNT and CDR2 is YENEEA in the germline V gene. The CDR3 sequence is CASSSRGSRAFF. CDR3 nucleotides: TGTGCCAGCAGCTCCCGGGGGTCGCGAGCTTTCTTT.

This chain links TRBV11-3 with TRBJ1-1; maybe TRBD1 (6 bases). The V and J ends lost 4 bases and 5 bases respectively, with 14 bases between them. The CDR3 length is 14 residues. Germline CDR1 SGHNT, CDR2 YENEEA. Here the CDR3 reads CASSSAPRGTEAFF. The CDR3 bases are TGTGCCAGCAGCTCCGCGCCTAGGGGGACTGAAGCTTTCTTT.

J is TRBJ2-5 and V is TRBV19; D is possibly TRBD2 (5 bases). Trimming removed 5 bases at V and 2 bases at J, with 12 bases between. The CDR3 extends over 14 amino acids. Germline CDR1 and CDR2: LNHDA and SQIVND (reference sequence). CDR3: CASSSRVGQETQYF. The DNA of the CDR3 is TGTGCCAGTAGTTCGAGGGTAGGGCAAGAGACCCAGTACTTC.

The rearrangement links TRBV6-5 to TRBJ1-1, with D perhaps TRBD1 (6 bases). Trimming took 11 bases from V and 5 from J, leaving 18 bases between them. Looked up from germline, CDR1 is MNHEY and CDR2 is SVGAGI. CDR3 size: 13 residues. The CDR3 spells CASTRGPLTEAFF. The CDR3 DNA reads as TGTGCCTCTACCAGGGGCCCTCTGACTGAAGCTTTCTTT.

The chain joins TRBV4-1 to TRBJ2-7; tentatively, D is TRBD1 (6 bases). V was cut by 0 bases and J by 1 base, with 25 bases left in between. This CDR3 is built from 20 residues. CDR1 and CDR2 from the germline V gene are MGHRA and YSYEKL. CDR3 region: CASSQDPLERGMGRSYEQYF. The CDR3 DNA is TGCGCCAGCAGCCAAGATCCATTGGAGAGGGGGATGGGGAGATCCTACGAGCAGTACTTC.